A single sample gave rise to the 18 T cell receptor beta chains below, sequenced in a study of T cell repertoires in cytomegalovirus infection. TCRdb re-called the reads with MiXCR, one entry per CDR3 protein. Of some 680,000 distinct CDR3 sequences listed, roughly 35% are singletons. Sequenced material: PBMCs. All receptors come from a human donor in good health (CMV status not recorded). Some clones in this sample may be carry-over from other donors' samples.

This chain connects TRBV7-3 to TRBJ1-4, with D maybe TRBD1 (6 bases). Per the germline V gene, CDR1 is SGHTA and CDR2 is FQGTGA. Trimming took off 4 bases at V and 7 bases at J, with 16 bases between the two ends. This CDR3 spans 15 amino acids. The chain's CDR3 is CASSSSGGRFEKLFF. As DNA, the CDR3 is TGTGCCAGCAGCTCCAGTGGGGGGCGCTTTGAAAAACTGTTTTTT.

This clonotype was observed many times. The V and J genes are TRBV12-3 or TRBV12-4 and TRBJ1-5; D gene uncertain. The CDR3 sequence is 11 residues long. V was trimmed by 3 bases and J by 6 bases, leaving 3 bases between them. The CDR3 DNA is TGTGCCAGCAGTTTCGGTCAGCCCCAGCATTTT. It is translated as CASSFGQPQHF.

The chain links TRBV28 to TRBJ1-1; weak D call: TRBD1 (6 bases). Germline V gives CDR1 MDHEN, CDR2 SYDVKM. V was clipped by 8 bases and J by 4 bases, with 11 bases between them. The CDR3 extends over 12 amino acids. CDR3 sequence reads: CASFGGSTEAFF. The CDR3 region has the DNA TGTGCCAGCTTTGGGGGCAGCACTGAAGCTTTCTTT.

Written as DNA, the CDR3 is TGTGCCAGTAGTATAGTAAGGACCTCCCAAGAGACCCAGTACTTC. Encoded protein: CASSIVRTSQETQYF. The rearrangement joins TRBV19 to TRBJ2-5; D gene unclear. V gave up 1 base and J gave up 1 base, with 10 bases separating them. There are 15 residues in the CDR3. CDR1 and CDR2 (germline): LNHDA, SQIVND (reference sequence).

This clonotype was detected many times. The V and J genes are TRBV7-3 and TRBJ2-3, with D perhaps matching TRBD2 (6 bases). This CDR3 region has 15 residues. Germline V gives CDR1 SGHTA, CDR2 FQGTGA. Trimming removed 1 base from V and 3 bases from J, with 11 bases in between. The CDR3 DNA sequence: TGTGCCAGCAGCTTAATCCAAGCGGGTACAGATACGCAGTATTTT. Its translation is CASSLIQAGTDTQYF.

This clonotype has only one observation. Since no conserved phenylalanine or tryptophan closes the CDR3, a read error is the likely cause. The CDR3 loop is CASSTTDSYNEQFL. CDR3 sequence (DNA): TGTGCCAGCAGCACCACGGACTCCTACAATGAGCAGTTCTTA. The chain combines TRBV28 with TRBJ2-1; no definite D call. Germline V gives CDR1 MDHEN, CDR2 SYDVKM. V lost 6 bases and J lost 0, with 9 bases in between. The CDR3 loop spans 14 amino acids.

This clonotype occurred a few times. The chain recombines TRBV5-1 with TRBJ1-2; 7 bases are a match to TRBD1. The length of the CDR3 is 12 residues. CDR1 and CDR2 from the germline V gene are SGHRS and YFSETQ. V lost 4 bases and J lost 11; bases outside the gene matches: 8. CDR3 nucleotides: TGCGCCAGCAGCATATCCGGGACAGAATACACCTTC. Protein product: CASSISGTEYTF.

This clonotype was seen a few times. This chain joins TRBV4-1 and TRBJ1-1, with D unclear. V shed 3 bases and J shed 2 bases, with 4 bases lying between them. The CDR3 loop spans 12 amino acids. CDR1 is MGHRA, CDR2 YSYEKL, per germline. CDR3 region: CASSQDNTEAFF. In nucleotides, the CDR3 is TGCGCCAGCAGCCAGGACAACACTGAAGCTTTCTTT.

At least ten counts were recorded for this clonotype. The chain combines TRBV7-8 with TRBJ1-5, with TRBD1 matching over 8 bases. The CDR3 contains 17 residues. Trimming took 2 bases from V and 6 from J; bases not matched to a gene: 12. Per germline, CDR1 SGHVS and CDR2 FQNEAQ. The CDR3 reads CASSLRLTGDIGQPQHF. The CDR3 bases are TGTGCCAGCAGCTTACGGTTGACAGGGGATATCGGTCAGCCCCAGCATTTT.

This clonotype was picked up a small number of times. The chain links TRBV28 to TRBJ2-5, with D possibly called TRBD1 or TRBD2 (6 bases each). This CDR3 comprises 16 residues. The V gene's germline CDR1 is MDHEN and CDR2 SYDVKM. Trimming stripped 5 bases from V and 4 bases from J, with 20 bases between. CDR3 sequence (DNA): TGTGCCAGCAGTCATAACCCTAGGGGGGATAGAGAGACCCAGTACTTC. It translates to CASSHNPRGDRETQYF.

This clonotype has a handful of counts. This chain uses TRBV7-9 with TRBJ1-2; D perhaps matches TRBD1 (5 bases). The germline V gene encodes CDR1 SEHNR and CDR2 FQNEAQ (reference sequence). The CDR3 is 16 residues long. Trimming cost V 5 bases and J 8 bases, with 24 bases left between them. CDR3 sequence reads: CASSQTIKQATQGYTF. CDR3 in DNA: TGTGCCAGCAGCCAAACGATTAAACAGGCCACTCAAGGCTACACCTTC. The full variable domain, completed using reference TRBV7-9 and TRBJ1-2, is DTGVSQNPRHKITKRGQNVTFRCDPISEHNRLYWYRQTLGQGPEFLTYFQNEAQLEKSRLLSDRFSAERPKGSFSTLEIQRTEQGDSAMYLCASSQTIKQATQGYTFGSGTRLTVV.

As DNA, the CDR3 is TGTGCCAGCAGCTCGAGGACCGGGGAAGATACGCAGTATTTT. It specifies CASSSRTGEDTQYF. The V and J genes are TRBV7-9 and TRBJ2-3; D perhaps matches TRBD2 (5 bases). V lost 4 bases, J lost 5 bases, and 13 bases lay in between. The germline CDR1 and CDR2 sequences are SEHNR and FQNEAQ (reference sequence). The CDR3 contains 14 residues.

The CDR3 bases are TGTGCCAGCAGTTTATGGGGTGGGGGGGACACTGAAGCTTTCTTT. Translated: CASSLWGGGDTEAFF. This chain joins TRBV28 and TRBJ1-1; possible D gene TRBD1, 5 bases. This CDR3 comprises 15 residues. From germline, CDR1 is MDHEN and CDR2 SYDVKM. Deletions cut 0 bases from V and 3 bases from J, with 11 bases between.

This clonotype has just a few counts. The chain employs TRBV10-3 and TRBJ1-6; a weak D match, TRBD1 (5 bases). The CDR3 covers 16 residues. The germline V gene has CDR1 ENHRY and CDR2 SYGVKD. V was trimmed by 8 bases and J by 0 bases, leaving 14 bases between them. This CDR3 reads CAIGDRSSSYNSPLHF. The CDR3 bases are TGTGCCATCGGGGACCGCTCGAGCTCCTATAATTCACCCCTCCACTTT.

Regarding this clonotype: Relative to the germline gene, one junction end is altered; a read error may explain this. The chain links TRBV7-2 to TRBJ2-7, with D possibly being TRBD2 (5 bases). The CDR3 loop spans 13 amino acids. The germline V gene has CDR1 SGHTA and CDR2 FQGNSA. The CDR3: CASSPRGDYDQYF. The CDR3 region has the DNA TGTGCCAGCAGCCCCCGAGGAGACTACGATCAGTACTTC.

This clonotype was counted only a few times. The chain uses TRBV6-6 and TRBJ2-7; 9 bases align to TRBD1. The CDR3 has 15 amino acids. V was clipped by 7 bases and J by 2 bases; unmatched bases: 9. Germline V gene lookup returns CDR1 MNHNY and CDR2 SVGAGI (reference sequence). The CDR3 nucleotides read TGTGCCAGCACCATTTCTGACAGGGGGACCTACGAGCAGTACTTC. Amino acids: CASTISDRGTYEQYF.

Points on this clonotype: An end of the junction differs from the germline gene, which may be a read error. The chain carries TRBV28 and TRBJ1-2, with D hard to call. CDR3 length: 12 amino acids. Germline lookup yields CDR1 MDHEN and CDR2 SYDVKM. For the CDR3, the DNA is TGTGCCAGCAGTTTGGGTAGGACTGGCTACCCCTTC. Its protein product is CASSLGRTGYPF.

V gene TRBV28 combines with J gene TRBJ1-2; TRBD1 matches at 10 bases. This CDR3 is 15 amino acids long. Trimming at V came to 3 bases and at J to 4 bases, leaving 5 bases not matched to a gene. Germline-derived CDR1 and CDR2 are MDHEN and SYDVKM. The CDR3 region is CASSLRTGGGYGYTF. In DNA form, the CDR3 reads TGTGCCAGCAGTTTGCGGACAGGGGGAGGCTATGGCTACACCTTC.